The 30 T cell receptor beta chains listed next were all sequenced from one sample in a study of vaccination and CD4 T cells after COVID-19. Their recognized antigens are unknown. Scientists ran DNA taken from cultured CD4+ T cells through the Oncomine TCR Beta short-read assay for sequencing. Using its own MiXCR run on the PCR reads, TCRdb lists one record per CDR3 protein. The repertoire includes 5,000 to 6,000 distinct CDR3 sequences, about two fifths of them detected once, and around 41% sits in the top ten. The treatment here: roughly 10-day PBMC culture with coronavirus spike peptide pools or control peptides (ViraFEST assay). CD4+ T-cell collection from the unexposed donor predated the COVID-19 pandemic (2011-2018). Sequencing was performed on CD4+ T cells from blood, cultured in vitro. Receptors were obtained from a human donor in good health.

The V gene is TRBV7-3, the J gene TRBJ1-1; D may be TRBD1 (6 bases). Germline assignment: CDR1 SGHTA and CDR2 FQGTGA. The length of the CDR3 is 17 residues. V dropped 1 base and J dropped 0 bases, with 15 bases sitting between them. The CDR3 DNA follows: TGTGCCAGCAGCTTAAAGGCGGGGGGCCGTGTGAACACTGAAGCTTTCTTT. This translates into CASSLKAGGRVNTEAFF.

The chain couples TRBV20-1 to TRBJ2-3; 10 bases line up with TRBD2. Germline V gene sequence: CDR1 DFQATT, CDR2 SNEGSKA (reference sequence). V shed 8 bases, J shed 9 bases, and the junction held 20 bases outside the gene matches. This CDR3 region has 16 residues. The CDR3 is CSTGLAEDITQITQYF. The DNA for the CDR3 is TGCAGTACCGGACTAGCGGAAGATATTACACAGATAACGCAGTATTTT.

The rearrangement joins TRBV7-7 to TRBJ2-5; tentatively, D is TRBD2 (5 bases). The germline V gene encodes CDR1 SSHAT and CDR2 FNYEAQ (reference sequence). V lost 6 bases and J 4 bases, leaving 12 bases between the germline ends. The CDR3 runs to 13 residues. The CDR3 DNA is TGTGCCAGCAGTTCGGGGAAAGGAGAGACCCAGTACTTC. Translation: CASSSGKGETQYF.

This clonotype has just a few counts. The CDR3 loop is CASSPGTGNYGYTF. Written as DNA, the CDR3 is TGTGCCAGCAGCCCGGGGACAGGGAACTATGGCTACACCTTC. The chain joins TRBV11-2 to TRBJ1-2; 9 nucleotides agree with TRBD1. The J segment lost 2 bases and the V segment lost 5 bases, leaving 3 bases of the junction unmatched. The CDR3 length is 14 residues. Looked up from germline, CDR1 is SGHAT and CDR2 is FQNNGV.

There are a few counts of this clonotype. CDR3 protein: CASSRGSFEQYF. DNA of the CDR3: TGTGCCAGCAGTCGTGGGTCTTTCGAGCAGTACTTC. J is TRBJ2-7 and V is TRBV7-2; D gene ambiguous. Germline CDR1 SGHTA, CDR2 FQGNSA. The CDR3 runs to 12 residues. Between the trimmed V and J ends, which lost 6 bases and 6 bases, there was a span of 12 bases. The variable domain in full, with the rest retrieved from reference TRBV7-2 and TRBJ2-7, is GAGVSQSPSNKVTEKGKDVELRCDPISGHTALYWYRQSLGQGLEFLIYFQGNSAPDKSGLPSDRFSAERTGGSVSTLTIQRTQQEDSAVYLCASSRGSFEQYFGPGTRLTVT.

The chain joins TRBV12-3 or TRBV12-4 to TRBJ1-5; D gene unclear. Trimming removed 5 bases at V and 5 bases at J, with 7 bases between. The CDR3 loop spans 12 amino acids. CDR3 loop: CASSDGYQPQHF. The CDR3 nucleotides read TGTGCCAGCAGTGACGGTTATCAGCCCCAGCATTTT.

This clonotype showed up just a few times. The V call is TRBV15, the J call TRBJ1-5, with D unclear. The CDR3 totals 14 residues. Trimming removed 3 bases from V and 0 bases from J, with 6 bases in between. Germline V gene lookup returns CDR1 LNHNV and CDR2 YYDKDF (reference sequence). The CDR3 DNA follows: TGTGCCACCAGCAGGGTATATAGCAATCAGCCCCAGCATTTT. This gives the protein CATSRVYSNQPQHF.

This clonotype has just a few counts. The chain employs TRBV10-1 and TRBJ2-5, with a weak D call TRBD1 (5 bases). Trimming removed 3 bases at V and 2 bases at J, with 7 bases between. The CDR3 totals 13 residues. The germline gives CDR1 WNHNN, CDR2 SYGVQD (reference sequence). CDR3 protein: CASSDGQQETQYF. DNA of the CDR3: TGCGCCAGCAGTGACGGACAACAAGAGACCCAGTACTTC.

The chain links TRBV20-1 to TRBJ1-1; possible D gene TRBD1, 6 bases. Trimming took off 5 bases at V and 2 bases at J, with 18 bases between the two ends. The CDR3 runs 15 residues. The germline gives CDR1 DFQATT, CDR2 SNEGSKA (reference sequence). CDR3 amino acids: CSALRGGAPNTEAFF. Written as DNA, the CDR3 is TGCAGTGCTCTCCGGGGGGGGGCACCTAACACTGAAGCTTTCTTT.

The V gene is TRBV2, the J gene TRBJ2-7; TRBD1 is a possible D gene (5 bases). The CDR3 runs 14 residues. V was pared by 7 bases and J by 1 base, with 14 bases between. Germline V gene sequence: CDR1 SNHLY, CDR2 FYNNEI. This CDR3 reads CASNAAGWSYEQYF. CDR3 sequence (DNA): TGTGCCAGCAACGCGGCAGGGTGGTCCTACGAGCAGTACTTC.

The J gene is TRBJ1-6, the V gene TRBV6-5; the D gene is possibly TRBD1 (5 bases). This CDR3 has 14 amino acids. Germline V gene data show CDR1 as MNHEY and CDR2 as SVGAGI. The germline V and J ends were trimmed by 2 bases and 7 bases, with 9 bases remaining between them. CDR3 loop: CASSYQGRNSPLHF. Here the CDR3 DNA reads TGTGCCAGCAGTTACCAGGGAAGGAATTCACCCCTCCACTTT.

This clonotype has more than one count but fewer than ten. V and J are TRBV12-3 or TRBV12-4 and TRBJ1-2, with D unresolved. The CDR3 has 13 amino acids. Trimming took off 4 bases at V and 7 bases at J, with 13 bases between the two ends. CDR3 sequence: CASSSPGVSGYTF. In nucleotides, the CDR3 is TGTGCCAGCAGTTCCCCAGGAGTTTCTGGCTACACCTTC.

The genes are TRBV6-1 and TRBJ1-3, with D possibly being TRBD1 (6 bases). Germline lookup yields CDR1 MNHNS and CDR2 SASEGT. The CDR3 spans 15 residues. V gave up 5 bases and J gave up 5 bases, with 16 bases separating them. The CDR3 is CASSPRDMARNTIYF. The CDR3 region has the DNA TGTGCCAGCAGTCCTCGGGACATGGCCAGAAACACCATATATTTT.

In this sample, this clonotype turned up once. The rearrangement uses TRBV7-3 and TRBJ2-3; D may correspond to TRBD1 or TRBD2 (6 bases each). The CDR3 sequence is 13 residues long. Trimming removed 5 bases from V and 12 bases from J, with 18 bases in between. Germline V gives CDR1 SGHTA, CDR2 FQGTGA. CDR3 nucleotides: TGTGCCAGCAGCGAAGGGGGGTGGGACAATCAGTATTTT. Translation: CASSEGGWDNQYF.

This clonotype was detected only a few times. V is TRBV7-2 and J is TRBJ1-2; D uncertain. V shed 6 bases and J shed 2 bases, with 10 bases lying between them. The CDR3 runs 13 residues. Germline loops: CDR1 SGHTA, CDR2 FQGNSA. CDR3 coding DNA: TGTGCCAGCAGAACGACTCAGAACTATGGCTACACCTTC. The encoded protein is CASRTTQNYGYTF.

In its sample, this clonotype was seen a few times. The chain carries TRBV20-1 and TRBJ1-5; D gene uncertain. Germline CDR1 is DFQATT and CDR2 is SNEGSKA (reference sequence). The length of the CDR3 is 12 residues. V dropped 6 bases and J dropped 0 bases, with 6 bases sitting between them. CDR3 bases: TGCAGTGCCCTACATAGCAATCAGCCCCAGCATTTT. It translates to CSALHSNQPQHF.

The V gene is TRBV7-9, the J gene TRBJ1-3, with D possibly TRBD1 on 6 matching bases. CDR3 length: 13 amino acids. Per germline, CDR1 SEHNR and CDR2 FQNEAQ (reference sequence). V was shortened by 5 bases and J by 4 bases, with 9 bases between the two germline ends. The CDR3 nucleotides read TGTGCCAGCAGCCCGGGGGCGGGAAACACCATATATTTT. Encoded protein: CASSPGAGNTIYF.

CDR3 region: CASSYRSATDTQYF. The CDR3 DNA reads TGTGCCAGCAGTTACAGGTCCGCCACAGATACGCAGTATTTT. The chain is built from TRBV2 and TRBJ2-3, with D possibly TRBD1 on 5 matching bases. The CDR3 sequence is 14 residues long. V lost 5 bases and J lost 2, with 11 bases in between. Germline loops: CDR1 SNHLY, CDR2 FYNNEI.

The rearrangement links TRBV9 to TRBJ1-1; maybe TRBD1 (5 bases). This CDR3 has 15 residues. Germline CDR1 and CDR2: SGDLS and YYNGEE. V lost 4 bases, J lost 5 bases, and 18 bases lay in between. The CDR3: CASSTRRDPGTEAFF. The CDR3 region has the DNA TGTGCCAGCAGCACACGACGGGACCCGGGAACTGAAGCTTTCTTT.

CDR3 amino acids: CATSDMNQPQHF. The CDR3, as DNA: TGTGCCACCTCGGATATGAATCAGCCCCAGCATTTT. The chain is built from TRBV19 and TRBJ1-5; D is unresolved. Trimming pared 10 bases from V and 4 bases from J, leaving 11 bases between. The CDR3 spans 12 residues. Germline CDR1 LNHDA, CDR2 SQIVND (reference sequence).

This clonotype appeared a few times. The chain carries TRBV7-3 and TRBJ1-1, with D maybe TRBD1 (5 bases). Germline V gene sequence: CDR1 SGHTA, CDR2 FQGTGA. V dropped 4 bases and J dropped 1 base, with 7 bases sitting between them. The CDR3 spans 13 residues. The CDR3 loop is CASSSDRNTEAFF. The CDR3 coding sequence is TGTGCCAGCAGCTCCGACAGGAACACTGAAGCTTTCTTT.

V is TRBV6-1 and J is TRBJ2-1; 10 bases fit TRBD1. The CDR3 has 14 residues. J was trimmed by 7 bases and V by 8 bases; bases with no gene match: 8. Germline CDR1 and CDR2: MNHNS and SASEGT. The CDR3 nucleotides read TGTGCCAGCCGAGACAGGGGGCCATGGAATGAGCAGTTCTTC. Its protein product is CASRDRGPWNEQFF.

This clonotype was counted a few times. J is TRBJ2-7 and V is TRBV6-2 or TRBV6-3; perhaps D is TRBD1 or TRBD2 (5 bases each). V was cut by 2 bases and J by 6 bases, with 11 bases left in between. CDR3 size: 13 residues. The germline V gene has CDR1 MNHEY and CDR2 SVGEGT. The CDR3 coding sequence is TGTGCCAGCAGTTACCCTATTGGGGGCGAGCAGTACTTC. Its translation is CASSYPIGGEQYF.

The chain uses TRBV20-1 and TRBJ1-2; 7 positions agree with TRBD1. Trimming took 0 bases from V and 3 from J; bases not matched to a gene: 10. Germline V gene data show CDR1 as DFQATT and CDR2 as SNEGSKA (reference sequence). CDR3 size: 16 residues. The CDR3 nucleotides read TGCAGTGCTAGAGATACCCTGATCGACAGGGACTATGGCTACACCTTC. It yields the protein CSARDTLIDRDYGYTF.

The chain is built from TRBV29-1 and TRBJ2-5; D remains unclear. Germline V gives CDR1 SQVTM, CDR2 ANQGSEA. V was clipped by 4 bases and J by 2 bases, with 11 bases between them. CDR3 length equals 13 residues. The CDR3 DNA follows: TGCAGCGTTGGAGTGGCCGTGCAAGAGACCCAGTACTTC. Its protein is CSVGVAVQETQYF.

This chain joins TRBV27 and TRBJ2-2; TRBD1 aligns across 7 bases. Germline V gene sequence: CDR1 MNHEY, CDR2 SMNVEV (reference sequence). With 6 bases clipped from V and 4 bases from J, the junction kept 8 bases outside the gene matches. The CDR3 loop spans 15 amino acids. The CDR3 reads CASRPGTGVTGELFF. The CDR3 region has the DNA TGTGCCAGCAGGCCTGGTACAGGGGTCACCGGGGAGCTGTTTTTT.

The V call is TRBV30, the J call TRBJ1-5; TRBD1 matches 10 bases. V was pared by 5 bases and J by 7 bases, with 14 bases of the junction left unmatched. Germline CDR1 reads GTSNPN; CDR2 reads SVGIG (reference sequence). This CDR3 is built from 16 residues. CDR3 protein: CAWLRSGTGVRQPQHF. DNA of the CDR3: TGTGCCTGGCTACGCTCCGGGACAGGGGTTAGACAGCCCCAGCATTTT.

The table lists this clonotype with a few counts. The chain carries TRBV19 and TRBJ1-2; possibly TRBD1 for D (5 bases). The length of the CDR3 is 14 residues. Trimming left V 0 bases short and J 2 bases short, with 7 bases between. The germline V gene has CDR1 LNHDA and CDR2 SQIVND (reference sequence). The CDR3 here is CASSIDRQNYGYTF. The CDR3 nucleotides read TGTGCCAGTAGTATAGATAGACAGAACTATGGCTACACCTTC.

The rearrangement joins TRBV6-1 to TRBJ1-2, with 8 bases identical to TRBD1. CDR3 size: 16 residues. CDR1 and CDR2 (germline): MNHNS, SASEGT. Trimming cost V 7 bases and J 0 bases; bases outside gene matches: 10. The CDR3 loop is CASTSAMGQANYGYTF. The CDR3 nucleotides read TGTGCCAGCACTTCGGCTATGGGACAGGCTAACTATGGCTACACCTTC.

This clonotype was seen a few times. The chain links TRBV7-3 to TRBJ2-5; 8 bases are a match to TRBD1. This CDR3 spans 15 amino acids. The V gene end was trimmed by 5 bases and the J gene end by 3 bases; junction bases not matched to a gene: 8. Germline CDR1 SGHTA, CDR2 FQGTGA. The CDR3 loop is CASSRQGTAKETQYF. The CDR3 nucleotides read TGTGCCAGCAGCAGACAGGGGACCGCCAAAGAGACCCAGTACTTC.